Each of the 15 T cell receptor beta chains below was sequenced from the same sample in a study of blood T cell repertoires in COVID-19. Repertoires were generated with immunoSEQ multiplex PCR, while TCRdb's copy carries only in-frame clones and drops some. The sample holds about 60,000 clones, almost 80% seen once. Sequencing input: peripheral blood. These receptor sequences come from a man older than 75 with acute or convalescent COVID-19.

The chain has TRBV3-1 (or the pseudogene TRBV3-2) and TRBJ2-7; 8 bases are shared with TRBD2. CDR3 length: 16 amino acids. CDR1 is LGHDT, CDR2 YNNKEL, per germline (reference sequence). Losses at the gene ends were 3 bases for V and 1 base for J; bases not matched to a gene: 8. CDR3 sequence reads: CASSQRAPSGSYEQYF. CDR3 coding DNA: TGTGCCAGCAGCCAGAGGGCACCTAGCGGGTCCTACGAGCAGTACTTC.

The rearrangement links TRBV6-6 to TRBJ2-3, with TRBD2 matching 14 bases. Germline assignment: CDR1 MNHNY and CDR2 SVGAGI (reference sequence). The V and J ends lost 6 bases and 6 bases, in that order; junction bases with no gene match: 5. The CDR3 is 15 residues long. CDR3 nucleotide sequence: TGTGCCAGCAGGGGGACTAGCGGGAGATGGGATACGCAGTATTTT. Its protein product is CASRGTSGRWDTQYF.

The gene calls are TRBV2 and TRBJ1-6; TRBD1 aligns across 11 bases. The germline V gene encodes CDR1 SNHLY and CDR2 FYNNEI. The CDR3 runs to 16 residues. The trim removed 5 bases at V and 9 bases at J, leaving 9 bases unmatched. The CDR3 is CASSPLRGTGGSPLHF. The CDR3 bases are TGTGCCAGCAGTCCCCTTCGGGGGACAGGGGGTTCACCCCTCCACTTT.

This clone has only a few counts. The chain carries TRBV13 and TRBJ2-3; 7 positions agree with TRBD2. The J segment lost 0 bases and the V segment lost 5 bases, leaving 2 bases of the junction unmatched. The CDR3 is 14 residues long. The V gene's germline CDR1 is PRHDT and CDR2 FYEKMQ (reference sequence). The CDR3 here is CASSPGGSTDTQYF. The CDR3 DNA is TGTGCCAGCAGCCCGGGGGGTAGCACAGATACGCAGTATTTT.

This CDR3 reads CASSLGLAGVVAFF. In DNA, the CDR3 is TGTGCCAGCAGCTTAGGACTAGCAGGGGTCGTAGCTTTCTTT. The rearrangement links TRBV7-2 to TRBJ1-1, with D tentatively TRBD1 (6 bases). Looked up from germline, CDR1 is SGHTA and CDR2 is FQGNSA. V gave up 1 base and J gave up 10 bases, with 16 bases separating them. This CDR3 contains 14 residues.

This clone has just one count. This chain links TRBV5-1 with TRBJ1-2; a possible D gene is TRBD1 (6 bases). Between the trimmed V and J ends, which lost 4 bases and 4 bases, there was a span of 14 bases. This CDR3 region has 14 residues. Per germline, CDR1 SGHRS and CDR2 YFSETQ. The CDR3 here is CASSPLQGSYGYTF. The CDR3 DNA follows: TGCGCCAGCAGCCCCCTACAGGGATCCTATGGCTACACCTTC.

This chain uses TRBV19 with TRBJ2-5; 8 bases line up with TRBD2. CDR1 and CDR2 (germline): LNHDA, SQIVND (reference sequence). The CDR3 contains 13 residues. Trimming removed 4 bases from V and 7 bases from J; junction bases left unmatched: 5. The CDR3 sequence: CASSSGGSATQYF. The CDR3 DNA reads TGTGCCAGTAGTAGCGGGGGGTCAGCGACCCAGTACTTC. Based on the CDR3 plus reference TRBV19 and TRBJ2-5, the full variable domain is DGGITQSPKYLFRKEGQNVTLSCEQNLNHDAMYWYRQDPGQGLRLIYYSQIVNDFQKGDIAEGYSVSREKKESFPLTVTSAQKNPTAFYLCASSSGGSATQYFGPGTRLLVL.

The V call is TRBV3-1 (or the pseudogene TRBV3-2), the J call TRBJ1-1; unclear D gene. Trimming removed 4 bases at V and 4 bases at J, with 10 bases between. This CDR3 is 13 amino acids long. Per germline, CDR1 LGHDT and CDR2 YNNKEL (reference sequence). For the CDR3, the DNA is TGTGCCAGCAGCCCCGACATGGGCACTGAAGCTTTCTTT. Encoded protein: CASSPDMGTEAFF.

The V gene is TRBV6-1, the J gene TRBJ1-5; 7 positions agree with TRBD1. This CDR3 comprises 15 residues. Germline V gene lookup returns CDR1 MNHNS and CDR2 SASEGT. With V trimmed by 5 bases and J by 2 bases, 6 bases remained unmatched. Here the CDR3 reads CASSQDRPRNQPQHF. The DNA for the CDR3 is TGTGCCAGCAGTCAGGACAGGCCCCGCAATCAGCCCCAGCATTTT.

V gene TRBV11-2 combines with J gene TRBJ1-1; D ambiguous. V dropped 8 bases and J dropped 2 bases, with 12 bases sitting between them. The V gene's germline CDR1 is SGHAT and CDR2 FQNNGV. This CDR3 has 13 amino acids. This CDR3 reads CASQTHTNTEAFF. The CDR3 DNA reads TGTGCCAGCCAGACTCACACCAACACTGAAGCTTTCTTT. Together with reference TRBV11-2 and TRBJ1-1, the CDR3 gives the full variable domain: EAGVAQSPRYKIIEKRQSVAFWCNPISGHATLYWYQQILGQGPKLLIQFQNNGVVDDSQLPKDRFSAERLKGVDSTLKIQPAKLEDSAVYLCASQTHTNTEAFFGQGTRLTVV.

Written as DNA, the CDR3 is TGCGCCAGCAGCTTGGGTGCAGGGGGCGCTTCACCCCTCCACTTT. It specifies CASSLGAGGASPLHF. V gene TRBV5-1 combines with J gene TRBJ1-6; TRBD1 aligns across 8 bases. V shed 0 bases and J 9 bases; nucleotides not matched to a gene: 5. The CDR3 length is 15 residues. Per the germline V gene, CDR1 is SGHRS and CDR2 is YFSETQ.

The chain has TRBV10-2 and TRBJ2-2, with 11 bases that match TRBD1. The CDR3 spans 16 residues. Germline lookup yields CDR1 WSHSY and CDR2 SAAADI. V shed 2 bases and J 7 bases; nucleotides not matched to a gene: 6. The CDR3 nucleotides read TGCGCCAGCAGTGAGATCGGGACAGGGGGTTTCGGGGAGCTGTTTTTT. It is translated as CASSEIGTGGFGELFF.

V is TRBV7-8 and J is TRBJ1-3; D perhaps matches TRBD1 (6 bases). Germline V gene data show CDR1 as SGHVS and CDR2 as FQNEAQ. The CDR3 consists of 14 residues. Trimming stripped 0 bases from V and 3 bases from J, with 6 bases between. This CDR3 is CASSLAGGGNTIYF. CDR3 nucleotide sequence: TGTGCCAGCAGCTTAGCAGGGGGTGGAAACACCATATATTTT.

This clone was detected only a few times. J is TRBJ2-7 and V is TRBV6-5, with D perhaps TRBD2 (6 bases). This CDR3 is 13 amino acids long. Trimming pared 0 bases from V and 7 bases from J, leaving 10 bases between. In germline, CDR1 is MNHEY, CDR2 SVGAGI. CDR3 nucleotide sequence: TGTGCCAGCAGTTACTCGCGGGGCGGGGAGCAGTACTTC. Its translation is CASSYSRGGEQYF.

In DNA form, the CDR3 reads TGCGCCAGCAGCGTCGGAGTAATCCCCTACAATGAGCAGTTCTTC. This gives the protein CASSVGVIPYNEQFF. The V call is TRBV10-2, the J call TRBJ2-1; D unclear. Germline V gene sequence: CDR1 WSHSY, CDR2 SAAADI. V dropped 6 bases and J dropped 2 bases, with 14 bases sitting between them. The CDR3 spans 15 residues.